The T cell receptor (beta chain) under discussion was sequenced for a study of shared clonotypes between healthy human individuals (dated by TCRdb to the early 2020s). Notes on the research overall: Three men and two women, aged 18 to 49 years, made up the cohort. Libraries were prepared and TCR repertoires were sequenced by different laboratories using diverse techniques, in order to increase sequencing depth and limit assay-specific biases. For each donor, three plates each were used for CD4 naive and CD4 memory, two plates were used for CD8 naive, and one plate was used for CD8 memory. Leukapheresis yielded between about 0.8 and 9.5 billion PBMCs per donor. To estimate repertoire size and how much clonotype sharing occurs between individuals, the study deeply sequenced the blood TCR repertoires of five healthy adults. Summary of the overall study and its limitations: Sampling was restricted to blood, and TCR repertoires in tissues likely differ from the TCR repertoires found in blood. Approximately 4.8% of naive CD4, 3% to 4% of naive CD8, approximately 2% of memory CD4, and 0.4% of memory CD8 clonotypes were shared across a handful of donors. Based on pairwise subsampling, the degree of clonotype sharing among donors was expected to be affected by sequencing depth. Because the study included a small number of donors, the genetic and exposure-history diversity represented was limited. Naive subsets generally had larger estimated clonotype richness than memory subsets did. Compared with non-shared clonotypes, the clonotypes found in all four sorted-subset donors had higher generation probabilities. Rarefaction of sorted-subset datasets indicated incomplete sequencing despite the large sequencing depth.

To note about this clone: There is no known antigen for this receptor. No qualities accompany the bases; no much larger clone lies one base away.

The donors were healthy, HIV-negative adults who had no recently reported acute infections or vaccinations. Every donor was a Caucasian adult residing in Nashville, Tennessee, USA. CD8 memory samples combined magnetically selected CD45RO+ cells with CCR7-negative CD45RA+ effector memory (TemRA) cells. Blood was obtained by leukapheresis, after which PBMCs were separated by Ficoll-Histopaque density gradient centrifugation and cryopreserved in liquid nitrogen vapor phase. Analytical flow cytometry was used to check the purity and quantity of each magnetically sorted T cell population. Genomic DNA was isolated from every sorted fraction and measured by UV absorbance on a Nanodrop 2000c. Measured from the cysteine to the phenylalanine, the CDR3 is 18 residues long. Only CDR3 DNA is held: 54 bases, read in frame from base 1. Trimming removed 2 bases from V and 1 base from J; the gene matches leave 12 bases unexplained. The germline V gene sets CDR1 to SGDLS and CDR2 to YYNGEE.

TCR CDR3 regions were amplified from genomic DNA by multiplex PCR using the deep immunoSEQ assay. Genomic DNA extracted from each cell subset was distributed evenly over all wells of several immunoSEQ 96-well plates, and each plate served as one replicate. For sorted subsets, 150 to 250 ng of genomic DNA, equivalent to 30,000 or so T cell genomes, went into each replicate PCR. Purified libraries were measured with a Qubit 3.0 fluorometer, size-checked on a Bioanalyzer 2100, and measured again with the KAPA Library Quantification kit. Each immunoSEQ 96-well plate was sequenced on its own single-read 150-cycle Illumina NextSeq 550 flow cell. Per the authors' processing: The immunoSEQ output contained only junctional sequences without quality scores, so filtering could not match that applied to full-length reads. To assign V/J genes and CDR3, sequences were annotated against IMGT germline references using PyIR, a Python wrapper for IgBLAST v1.9. Reads were removed for weak V/J assignments (E-value above 1e-6), missing CDR3, stop codons, out-of-frame junctions, or ambiguous translated residues. V3J clonotypes were defined by identical inferred V gene, J gene, and CDR3 amino acid sequence. The percentage overlap between two repertoires was calculated by dividing the number of shared unique clonotypes by the size of the smaller repertoire. RTK rarefaction, the Chao1 estimator, and Recon v2.1 estimates of unobserved clonotypes were used to assess repertoire richness. Generation probabilities for all TCRbeta clonotypes obtained by the gDNA method from several donors were computed using OLGA. TCRdb took this table from immuneACCESS and kept in-frame rearrangements with V and J called. Such tables lack part of the clones; where checked against another copy, unresolved V genes explain under half of the gap, and the rest is unexplained. For V, J and clone size, that table is used; D and trimming come from the DNA. The sample data list about 110,000 clones, and roughly two thirds of these were observed just once. The ten largest clones take up about 24% of the sample.

The TCR comes from a young woman in good health. Sequencing was done on a sample of memory CD8+ T cells sorted from blood. The intended sense of this specimen's cell subset or site label: CD45RO+ cells pooled with CCR7-negative TemRA cells. Recombination connected TRBV9 to TRBJ1-2, with 9 bases aligning to TRBD1. The DNA reads as follows: TGTGCCAGCAGCGTTTTTACGGGACAGGGTGATGGTAACTATGGCTACACCTTC. The resulting protein is CASSVFTGQGDGNYGYTF.